The T cell receptor (beta chain) under discussion was sequenced for a study of CD8 T cells in Susac syndrome. Germline lookup yields CDR1 SGHVS and CDR2 FQNEAQ. This CDR3 is built from 16 residues. The V end lost 5 bases, the J end lost 4 bases, and 20 bases lay between the germline ends. General observations from the study: In Susac patients, clonal expansion was not detected in CD4+ cells.

Random-hexamer reverse transcription was applied to about 0.45 to 1 ug RNA. TCRdb recomputed calls from the immunoSEQ multiplex PCR reads with MiXCR, one row per CDR3 protein. The top ten hold roughly 0.1% of the sample, which has some 240,000 distinct CDR3 sequences, 96% seen once. A remark on this clonotype: The antigen is undetermined.

This receptor was identified in a human donor with Susac syndrome. Specimen: CD4+ T cells from PBMCs. This chain links TRBV7-8 with TRBJ1-2, with D maybe TRBD1 (5 bases). The CDR3 sequence is CASSPGRGRRLYGYTF. Here the CDR3 DNA reads TGTGCCAGCAGCCCCGGACGGGGACGCCGACTCTATGGCTACACCTTC.